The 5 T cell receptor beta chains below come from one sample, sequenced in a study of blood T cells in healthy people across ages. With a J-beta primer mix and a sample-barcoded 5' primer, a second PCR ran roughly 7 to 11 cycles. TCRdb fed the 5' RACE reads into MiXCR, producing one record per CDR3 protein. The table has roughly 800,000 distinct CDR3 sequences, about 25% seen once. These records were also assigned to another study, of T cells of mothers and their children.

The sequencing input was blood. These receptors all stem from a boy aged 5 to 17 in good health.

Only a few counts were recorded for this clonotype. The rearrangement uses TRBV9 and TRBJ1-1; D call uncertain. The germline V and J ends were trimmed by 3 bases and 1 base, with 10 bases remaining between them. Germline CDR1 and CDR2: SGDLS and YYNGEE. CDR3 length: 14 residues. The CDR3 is CASSEQATNTEAFF. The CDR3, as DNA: TGTGCCAGCAGCGAACAAGCTACGAACACTGAAGCTTTCTTT. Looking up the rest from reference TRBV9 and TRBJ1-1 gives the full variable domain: DSGVTQTPKHLITATGQRVTLRCSPRSGDLSVYWYQQSLDQGLQFLIQYYNGEERAKGNILERFSAQQFPDLHSELNLSSLELGDSALYFCASSEQATNTEAFFGQGTRLTVV.

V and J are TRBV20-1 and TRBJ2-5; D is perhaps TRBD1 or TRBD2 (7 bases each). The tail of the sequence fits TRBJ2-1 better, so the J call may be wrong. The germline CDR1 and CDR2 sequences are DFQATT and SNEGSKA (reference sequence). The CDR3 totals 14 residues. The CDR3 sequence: CSARPRGGWNEQFF. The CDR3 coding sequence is TGCAGTGCTAGACCCAGGGGGGGATGGAATGAGCAGTTCTTC.

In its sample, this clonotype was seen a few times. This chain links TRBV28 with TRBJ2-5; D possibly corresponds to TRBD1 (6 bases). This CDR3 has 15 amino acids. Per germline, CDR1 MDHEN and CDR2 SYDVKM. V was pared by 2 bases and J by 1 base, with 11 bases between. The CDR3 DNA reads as TGTGCCAGCAGTTTAGGACAGCGGATCCAAGAGACCCAGTACTTC. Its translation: CASSLGQRIQETQYF.

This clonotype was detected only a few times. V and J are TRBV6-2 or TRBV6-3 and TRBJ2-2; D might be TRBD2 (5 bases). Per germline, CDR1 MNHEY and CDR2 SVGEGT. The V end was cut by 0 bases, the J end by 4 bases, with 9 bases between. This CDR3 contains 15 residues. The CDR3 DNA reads TGTGCCAGCAGTTACTCCTCGGGATTCACCGGGGAGCTGTTTTTT. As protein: CASSYSSGFTGELFF.

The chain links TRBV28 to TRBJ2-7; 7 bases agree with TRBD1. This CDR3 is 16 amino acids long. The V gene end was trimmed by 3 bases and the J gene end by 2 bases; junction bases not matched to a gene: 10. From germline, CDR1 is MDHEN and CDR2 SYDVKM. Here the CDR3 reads CASSFRLGTATYEQYF. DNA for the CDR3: TGTGCCAGCAGTTTTAGGTTAGGGACAGCTACCTACGAGCAGTACTTC.